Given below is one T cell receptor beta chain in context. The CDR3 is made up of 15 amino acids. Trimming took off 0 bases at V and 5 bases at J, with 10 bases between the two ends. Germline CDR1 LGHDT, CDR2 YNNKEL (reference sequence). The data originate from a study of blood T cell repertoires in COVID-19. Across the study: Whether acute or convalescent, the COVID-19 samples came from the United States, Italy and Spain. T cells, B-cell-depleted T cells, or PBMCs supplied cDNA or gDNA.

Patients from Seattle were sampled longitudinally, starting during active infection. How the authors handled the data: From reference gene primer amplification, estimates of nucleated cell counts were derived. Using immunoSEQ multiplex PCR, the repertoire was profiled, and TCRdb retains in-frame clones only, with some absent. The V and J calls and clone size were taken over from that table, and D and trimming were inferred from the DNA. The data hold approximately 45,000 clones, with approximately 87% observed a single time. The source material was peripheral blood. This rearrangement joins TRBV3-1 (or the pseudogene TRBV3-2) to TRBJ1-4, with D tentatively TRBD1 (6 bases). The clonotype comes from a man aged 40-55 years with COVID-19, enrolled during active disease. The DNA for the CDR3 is TGTGCCAGCAGCCAAGAAGGCAGGGGAAATGAAAAACTGTTTTTT. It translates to CASSQEGRGNEKLFF.